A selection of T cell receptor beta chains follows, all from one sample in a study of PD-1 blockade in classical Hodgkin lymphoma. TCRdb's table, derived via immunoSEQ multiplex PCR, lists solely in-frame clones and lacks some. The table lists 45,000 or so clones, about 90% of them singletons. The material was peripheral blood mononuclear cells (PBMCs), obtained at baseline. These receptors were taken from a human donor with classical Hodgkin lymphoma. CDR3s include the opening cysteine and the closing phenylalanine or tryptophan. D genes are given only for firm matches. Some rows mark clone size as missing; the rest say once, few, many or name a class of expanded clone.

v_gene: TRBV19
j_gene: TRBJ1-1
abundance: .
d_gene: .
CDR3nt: TGTGCCAGTAGACAAACGACAGTCTTCCCTGAAGCTTTCTTT
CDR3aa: CASRQTTVFPEAFF

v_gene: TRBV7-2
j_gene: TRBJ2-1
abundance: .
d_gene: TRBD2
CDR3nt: TGTGCCAGCAGCTTGCGGGCGAGCGGGAGAAGGTATGAGCAGTTCTTC
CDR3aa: CASSLRASGRRYEQFF

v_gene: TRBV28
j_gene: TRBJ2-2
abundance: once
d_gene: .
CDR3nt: TGTGCCAGCAGACGGGGGAGCGGGGAGCTGTTTTTT
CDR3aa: CASRRGSGELFF

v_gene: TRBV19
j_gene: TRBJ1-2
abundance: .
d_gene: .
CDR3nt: TGTGCCAGTAGTATAGCTCCCTTCGGGGCGTGGGATGGCTACACCTTC
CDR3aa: CASSIAPFGAWDGYTF

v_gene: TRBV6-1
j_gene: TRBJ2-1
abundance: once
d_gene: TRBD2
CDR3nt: TGTGCCAGCTTGGAACTAGCGGGAGGTGAGCAGTTCTTC
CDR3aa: CASLELAGGEQFF

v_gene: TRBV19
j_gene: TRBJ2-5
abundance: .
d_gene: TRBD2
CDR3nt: TGTGCCAGTAGTAGTGCGGGAGGAGGTGAGACCCAGTACTTC
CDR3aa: CASSSAGGGETQYF

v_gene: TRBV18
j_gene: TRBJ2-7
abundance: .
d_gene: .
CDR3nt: TGTGCCAGCTCCCCAGGGGCGTTAGCCTACGAGCAGTACTTC
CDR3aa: CASSPGALAYEQYF

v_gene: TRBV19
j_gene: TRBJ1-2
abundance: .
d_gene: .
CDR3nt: TGTGCCAGTAGTATGTCCCTGGCGGATGGCTACACCTTC
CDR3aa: CASSMSLADGYTF

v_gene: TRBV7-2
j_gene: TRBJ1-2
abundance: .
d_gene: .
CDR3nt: TGTGCCAGCAGCTTATCAGTGTTCGGCTATGGCTACACCTTC
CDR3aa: CASSLSVFGYGYTF

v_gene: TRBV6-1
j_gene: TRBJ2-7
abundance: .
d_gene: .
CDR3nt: TGTGCCAGCAGTGAAGCGAGACGCGAGCAGTACTTC
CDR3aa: CASSEARREQYF

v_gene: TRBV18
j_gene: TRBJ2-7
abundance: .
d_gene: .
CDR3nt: TGTGCCAGCTCGCGGGACTCAAGGTCCTCTTCCTCCTACGAGCAGTACTTC
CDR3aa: CASSRDSRSSSSYEQYF

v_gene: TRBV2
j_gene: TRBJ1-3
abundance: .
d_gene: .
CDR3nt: TGTGCCAGCACCCCCGGGTTGAACTCTGGAAACACCATATATTTT
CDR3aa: CASTPGLNSGNTIYF

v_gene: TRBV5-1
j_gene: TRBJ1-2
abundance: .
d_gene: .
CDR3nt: TGCGCCAGCAGCTTAGGGGGAACCTCTAACTATGGCTACACCTTC
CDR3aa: CASSLGGTSNYGYTF

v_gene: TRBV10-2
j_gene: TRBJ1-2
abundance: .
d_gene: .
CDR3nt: TGCGCCAGCAGTGAGGGTACGGCCTACTATGGCTACACCTTC
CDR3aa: CASSEGTAYYGYTF

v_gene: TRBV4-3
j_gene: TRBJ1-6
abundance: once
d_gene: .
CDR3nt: TGCGCCAGCAGCCAAGATCACCCCCGCACTGGATCACCCCTCCACTTT
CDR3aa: CASSQDHPRTGSPLHF

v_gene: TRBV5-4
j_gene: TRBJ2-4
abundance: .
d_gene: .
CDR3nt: TGTGCCAGCAGCTTGGGAGGGGAGCTAGCCAAAAACATTCAGTACTTC
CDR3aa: CASSLGGELAKNIQYF

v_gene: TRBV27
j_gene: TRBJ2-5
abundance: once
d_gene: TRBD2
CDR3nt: TGTGCCAGCAGTTTATTGTCGGGGGGGAGCAAGACCCAGTACTTC
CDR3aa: CASSLLSGGSKTQYF

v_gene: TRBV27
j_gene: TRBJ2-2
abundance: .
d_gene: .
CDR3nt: TGTGCCAGCAGTTTATTCCCCGGGGAGCTGTTTTTT
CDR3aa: CASSLFPGELFF

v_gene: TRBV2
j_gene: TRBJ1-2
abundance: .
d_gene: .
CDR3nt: TGTGCCAGCAGAGGAGGGTCCCGTGGCTACACCTTC
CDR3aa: CASRGGSRGYTF

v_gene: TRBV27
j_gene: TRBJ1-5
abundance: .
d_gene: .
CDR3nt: TGTGCCAGCAGTTTAGGCAGGGGCAACAATCAGCCCCAGCATTTT
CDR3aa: CASSLGRGNNQPQHF

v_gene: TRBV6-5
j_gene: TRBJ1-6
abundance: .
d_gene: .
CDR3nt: TGTGCCAGCAGTTACGGGGAATTGAAGAATTCACCCCTCCACTTT
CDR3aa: CASSYGELKNSPLHF

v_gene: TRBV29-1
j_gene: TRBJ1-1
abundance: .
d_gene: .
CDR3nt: TGCAGCGTTCGGCAGAACACTGAAGCTTTCTTT
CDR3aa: CSVRQNTEAFF

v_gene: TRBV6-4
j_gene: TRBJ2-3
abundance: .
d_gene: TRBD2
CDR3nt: TGTGCCAGCAGTGACTCTAGCGGGGGCACAGATACGCAGTATTTT
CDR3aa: CASSDSSGGTDTQYF

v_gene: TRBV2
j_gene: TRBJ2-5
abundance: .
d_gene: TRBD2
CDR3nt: TGTGCCAGCAGTCCAAGACTAGCGGGAGAACAATTCCAAGAGACCCAGTACTTC
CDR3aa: CASSPRLAGEQFQETQYF

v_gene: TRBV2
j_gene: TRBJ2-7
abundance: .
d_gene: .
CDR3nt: TGTGCCAGCAGCCGGGACCCCGGGGACGAGCAGTACTTC
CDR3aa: CASSRDPGDEQYF

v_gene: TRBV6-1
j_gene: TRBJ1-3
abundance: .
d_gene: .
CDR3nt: TGTGCCAGCAGTGGCACGGGGCTGGGAAACACCATATATTTT
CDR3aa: CASSGTGLGNTIYF

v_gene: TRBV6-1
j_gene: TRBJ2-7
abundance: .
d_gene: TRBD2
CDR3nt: TGTGCCAGCAATTTTGGGGGGGACTACGAGCAGTACTTC
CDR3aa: CASNFGGDYEQYF